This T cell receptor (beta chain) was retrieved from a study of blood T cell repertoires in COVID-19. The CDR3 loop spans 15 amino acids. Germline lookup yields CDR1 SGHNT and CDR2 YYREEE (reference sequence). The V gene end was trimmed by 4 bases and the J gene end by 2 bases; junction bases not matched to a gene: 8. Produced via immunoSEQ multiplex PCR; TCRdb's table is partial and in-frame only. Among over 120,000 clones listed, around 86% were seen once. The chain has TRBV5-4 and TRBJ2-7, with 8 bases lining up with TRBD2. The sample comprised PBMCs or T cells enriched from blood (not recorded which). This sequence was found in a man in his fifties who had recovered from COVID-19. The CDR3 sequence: CASSPGGLEAYEQYF. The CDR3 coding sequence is TGTGCCAGCAGCCCGGGGGGACTAGAAGCCTACGAGCAGTACTTC.